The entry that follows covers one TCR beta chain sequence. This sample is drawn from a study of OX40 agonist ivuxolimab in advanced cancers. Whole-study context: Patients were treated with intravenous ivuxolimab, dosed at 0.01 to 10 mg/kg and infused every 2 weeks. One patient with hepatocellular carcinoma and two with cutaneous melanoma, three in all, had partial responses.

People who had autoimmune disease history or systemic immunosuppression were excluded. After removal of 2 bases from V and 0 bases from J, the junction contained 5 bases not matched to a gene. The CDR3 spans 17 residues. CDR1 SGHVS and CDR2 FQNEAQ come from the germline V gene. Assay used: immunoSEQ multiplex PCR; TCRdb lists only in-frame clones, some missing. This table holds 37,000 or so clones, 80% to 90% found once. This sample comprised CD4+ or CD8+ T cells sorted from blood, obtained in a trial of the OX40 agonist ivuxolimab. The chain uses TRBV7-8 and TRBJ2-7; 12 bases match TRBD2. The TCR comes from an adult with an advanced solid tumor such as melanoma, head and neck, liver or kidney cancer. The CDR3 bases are TGTGCCAGCAGCTTAACTAGCGGGGGGTCGAGCTCCTACGAGCAGTACTTC. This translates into CASSLTSGGSSSYEQYF.